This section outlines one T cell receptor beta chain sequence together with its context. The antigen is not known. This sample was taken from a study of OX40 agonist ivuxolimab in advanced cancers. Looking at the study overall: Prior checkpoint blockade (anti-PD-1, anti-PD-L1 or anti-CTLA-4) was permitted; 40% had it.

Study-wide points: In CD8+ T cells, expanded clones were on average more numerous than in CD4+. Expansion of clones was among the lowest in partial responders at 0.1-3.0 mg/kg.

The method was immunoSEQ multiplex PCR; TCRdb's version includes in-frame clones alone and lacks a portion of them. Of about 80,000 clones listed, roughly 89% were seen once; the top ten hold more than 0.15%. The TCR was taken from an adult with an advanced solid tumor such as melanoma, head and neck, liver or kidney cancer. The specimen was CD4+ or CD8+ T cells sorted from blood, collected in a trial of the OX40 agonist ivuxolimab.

The CDR3, as DNA: TGTGCCAGCAGCTTGGGCCTTAGGCCGATCAATGAGCAGTTCTTC. Encoded protein: CASSLGLRPINEQFF. This chain connects TRBV5-5 to TRBJ2-1; the D is unclear. V was pared by 0 bases and J by 6 bases, with 13 bases between. The germline CDR1 and CDR2 sequences are SGHKS and YYEKEE (reference sequence). The CDR3 length is 15 residues.